The rows below give T cell receptor beta chains drawn from one sample of a study of blood T cell repertoires in COVID-19. Sequenced by immunoSEQ multiplex PCR; TCRdb stores in-frame clones only, minus some. The sample holds some 41,000 clones, around 93% seen once. The sequenced sample was peripheral blood. The receptors derive from a woman under 40 in a cohort sampled during active COVID-19. Both conserved end residues are part of each CDR3. The order of the fields is CDR3 DNA, CDR3 protein, V gene, D gene, clone size, CDR3 length, J gene. A D gene is named only where the DNA matches it firmly. Expanded clones get a size class; other rows say once, few or many, or leave the size out.

TGTGCCAGTAGCTTGAACGGGGGACAGACCCTTCTGGGCTACACCTTC,CASSLNGGQTLLGYTF,TRBV19,TRBD1,once,16,TRBJ1-2
TGTGCCAGCAGCATCCCGGGACAGGGAAGAAGGAGCATCTACGAGCAGTACTTC,CASSIPGQGRRSIYEQYF,TRBV11-2,TRBD1,once,18,TRBJ2-7
TGTGCCAGCAGCCTACGCGCCGGCAGGGCGGACTATGGCTACACCTTC,CASSLRAGRADYGYTF,TRBV14,NA,NA,16,TRBJ1-2
TGCACCAGCAGCCCCCGGGGGAGATCCTATAGCAATCAGCCCCAGCATTTT,CTSSPRGRSYSNQPQHF,TRBV1,NA,NA,17,TRBJ1-5
TGTGCCAGCAGAGGGGGCCAAGAGACCCAGTACTTC,CASRGGQETQYF,TRBV11-3,NA,NA,12,TRBJ2-5
TGTGCCAGCAGTTTGCGGGACCTACGCACAGATACGCAGTATTTT,CASSLRDLRTDTQYF,TRBV6-2/TRBV6-3,NA,NA,15,TRBJ2-3
TGTGCCTGGGCGTACTCCTACGAGCAGTACTTC,CAWAYSYEQYF,TRBV30,NA,NA,11,TRBJ2-7
TGTGCCATCAGTGAGGGACAGGGGCGGCAGCCCCAGCATTTT,CAISEGQGRQPQHF,TRBV10-3,TRBD1,NA,14,TRBJ1-5
TGTGCCAGCAGCCCAACGAGGCCTAGCTCTGGAAACACCATATATTTT,CASSPTRPSSGNTIYF,TRBV7-2,NA,NA,16,TRBJ1-3
TGTGCCAGCAGACCAGCCGGCACAGGGGGGGAATACGAGCAGTACTTC,CASRPAGTGGEYEQYF,TRBV28,NA,NA,16,TRBJ2-7
TGCGCCAGCAGCCCGACAGGCGACTCTGGAAACACCATATATTTT,CASSPTGDSGNTIYF,TRBV5-1,NA,NA,15,TRBJ1-3
TGTGCCAGCAGCAAAGTAGGATTTCGATTGACAGGGCAATCACCCCTCCACTTT,CASSKVGFRLTGQSPLHF,TRBV21-1,NA,NA,18,TRBJ1-6
TGTGCCAGCAGTTACGAGGCAGGGGTGGGTGAAAAACTGTTTTTT,CASSYEAGVGEKLFF,TRBV6-5,NA,NA,15,TRBJ1-4
TGCGCCAGCAGCTTGGCCGTGGGGCAGGGCTCTGGAAACACCATATATTTT,CASSLAVGQGSGNTIYF,TRBV5-1,NA,NA,17,TRBJ1-3
TGTGCCAGCAGTGAACGTACAAGGAACACTGAAGCTTTCTTT,CASSERTRNTEAFF,TRBV6-1,NA,NA,14,TRBJ1-1
TGTGCCAGCAGGGCTAGCGGGACCCTATACGAGCAGTACTTC,CASRASGTLYEQYF,TRBV27,TRBD2,NA,14,TRBJ2-7
TGTGCCAGCAGTTATGAGGGACAGGGGGCGCATGAGCAGTTCTTC,CASSYEGQGAHEQFF,TRBV6-5,TRBD1,NA,15,TRBJ2-1
TGTGCCAGCAGCCGAACGACAGGAGCTAACTATGGCTACACCTTC,CASSRTTGANYGYTF,TRBV6-2/TRBV6-3,NA,NA,15,TRBJ1-2
TGTGCCAGCAGCTCCAATCCGGGCAGGGGTAGTGAAGCTTTCTTT,CASSSNPGRGSEAFF,TRBV5-4,NA,NA,15,TRBJ1-1
TGCGCCAGCAGCTTGGACGGGACTTCCTACAATGAGCAGTTCTTC,CASSLDGTSYNEQFF,TRBV5-1,NA,NA,15,TRBJ2-1
TGCGCCAGCAGCCTTCTAGCGGGGTCGGGCGGGGAGCTGTTTTTT,CASSLLAGSGGELFF,TRBV4-3,TRBD2,NA,15,TRBJ2-2
TGCAGCGTTGTTGGGGTAGCGTACTCCTACAATGAGCAGTTCTTC,CSVVGVAYSYNEQFF,TRBV29-1,NA,NA,15,TRBJ2-1
TGTGCCAGCTCACCAGGGCAGAGTAATCAGCCCCAGCATTTT,CASSPGQSNQPQHF,TRBV18,NA,few,14,TRBJ1-5
TGCAGCGTTCGGACAGTTAACTACAATGAGCAGTTCTTC,CSVRTVNYNEQFF,TRBV29-1,NA,NA,13,TRBJ2-1
TGCGCCAGCAGTTTCGGACTAGCGGGAGGTAATGAGCAGTTCTTC,CASSFGLAGGNEQFF,TRBV10-1,TRBD2,NA,15,TRBJ2-1
TGTGCCAGCAGCTACAACAGTGAAGCTTTCTTT,CASSYNSEAFF,TRBV7-9,NA,few,11,TRBJ1-1
TGTGCCAGCAGCTTGCGGGACAGAAAGCTTCCCTTTCAGCGGGCCTACGAGCAGTACTTC,CASSLRDRKLPFQRAYEQYF,TRBV5-5,NA,NA,20,TRBJ2-7
TGTGCCAGCAGCGTTTATGAGGACAGGGGGGACACCGGGGAGCTGTTTTTT,CASSVYEDRGDTGELFF,TRBV2,TRBD1,NA,17,TRBJ2-2
TGCGCCAGCAGTCAATCGAACTGGGCCCCGAGAGATACGCAGTATTTT,CASSQSNWAPRDTQYF,TRBV23-1,NA,NA,16,TRBJ2-3
TGTGCCAGCAGTGAGGGGAGTGAGCAGTTCTTC,CASSEGSEQFF,TRBV6-1,NA,NA,11,TRBJ2-1
TGTGCCAGCAGTTTCGGCGGGAGCTCCTACAATGAGCAGTTCTTC,CASSFGGSSYNEQFF,TRBV28,TRBD2,NA,15,TRBJ2-1